Listed here are 5 T cell receptor beta chains from one sample, sequenced in a study of cytomegalovirus exposure and HLA in healthy donors. PCR amplification relied on 60 Vbeta primers (plus 13 Jbeta primers). Profiling relied on immunoSEQ multiplex PCR, and the TCRdb table lists in-frame clones only, not all of them. Among about 240,000 clones listed, roughly 87% were seen once. The sample consisted of PBMCs. The source is a woman between 40 and 55 years old in good health and CMV-seropositive.

The chain couples TRBV7-9 to TRBJ2-3; 9 bases match TRBD2. The CDR3 contains 16 residues. J lost 5 bases, V lost 5 bases, and 11 bases had no gene match. Germline assignment: CDR1 SEHNR and CDR2 FQNEAQ (reference sequence). The CDR3 DNA is TGTGCCAGCAGCGCGAGGGGCGGGAGGGCCCGAGATACGCAGTATTTT. This codes for CASSARGGRARDTQYF.

The V and J genes are TRBV5-6 and TRBJ2-7; tentatively, D is TRBD1 or TRBD2 (6 bases each). The germline V gene encodes CDR1 SGHDT and CDR2 YYEEEE. V was pared by 4 bases and J by 7 bases, with 15 bases between. The CDR3 contains 13 residues. CDR3 region: CASSVGGVGEQYF. The CDR3 bases are TGTGCCAGCAGCGTGGGGGGCGTAGGGGAGCAGTACTTC.

The V gene is TRBV4-1, the J gene TRBJ1-2; tentative D call: TRBD1 (6 bases). The CDR3 is 15 amino acids. Trimming removed 6 bases at V and 1 base at J, with 15 bases between. Germline V gene lookup returns CDR1 MGHRA and CDR2 YSYEKL. The CDR3 region is CASSFNRDNNYGYTF. The CDR3 DNA reads as TGCGCCAGCAGTTTCAACAGGGATAATAACTATGGCTACACCTTC.

V usage is TRBV27 and J usage is TRBJ2-3, with D tentatively TRBD2 (6 bases). This CDR3 region has 15 residues. V was trimmed by 2 bases and J by 2 bases, leaving 11 bases between them. The germline gives CDR1 MNHEY, CDR2 SMNVEV (reference sequence). CDR3 amino acids: CASSLGGFPTDTQYF. CDR3 sequence (DNA): TGTGCCAGCAGTTTAGGAGGGTTCCCCACAGATACGCAGTATTTT.

The rearrangement joins TRBV2 to TRBJ1-1; tentatively, D is TRBD1 (5 bases). Trimming took off 4 bases at V and 0 bases at J, with 9 bases between the two ends. There are 14 residues in the CDR3. Germline V CDR1 and CDR2: SNHLY, FYNNEI. This chain's CDR3 is CASSVRGLNTEAFF. CDR3 nucleotide sequence: TGTGCCAGCAGTGTTAGGGGCCTGAACACTGAAGCTTTCTTT.